This is a list of T cell receptor beta chains from one sample in a study of siplizumab effects on memory and regulatory T cells. The data were produced by immunoSEQ multiplex PCR, yet TCRdb's version contains in-frame clones alone and is incomplete. Of more than 90,000 clones in the sample, 85% to 95% were seen once. The sequenced material came from non-Treg CD4+ T cells sorted from blood. These TCRs come from a human donor in good health. Both conserved end residues are part of each CDR3. D genes are given only for firm matches. Size values are once, few and many counts, or a class for expanded clones, and some rows have none.

CDR3 protein,CDR3 DNA,D gene,V gene,clone size,CDR3 length,J gene
CASSLPEETQYF,TGTGCCAGCAGTTTACCGGAAGAGACCCAGTACTTC,.,TRBV28,.,12,TRBJ2-5
CASSDGTSVYNEQFF,TGTGCCAGCAGCGACGGGACTAGCGTCTACAATGAGCAGTTCTTC,TRBD2,TRBV7-3,once,15,TRBJ2-1
CASSFTSKRENEQYF,TGTGCCAGCAGCTTCACCTCCAAGCGGGAGAACGAGCAGTACTTC,TRBD2,TRBV7-6,.,15,TRBJ2-7
CASTGLWGVNTEAFF,TGTGCCAGTACCGGGCTCTGGGGGGTGAACACTGAAGCTTTCTTT,.,TRBV19,.,15,TRBJ1-1
CASSWSSYEQYF,TGTGCCAGCAGCTGGAGCTCCTACGAGCAGTACTTC,.,TRBV14,.,12,TRBJ2-7
CASSPGSGGYTF,TGTGCCAGCAGCCCTGGAAGCGGCGGCTACACCTTC,.,TRBV9,.,12,TRBJ1-2
CASSPRDRGADYGYTF,TGTGCCAGCTCACCCCGGGACAGGGGGGCGGACTATGGCTACACCTTC,TRBD1,TRBV18,.,16,TRBJ1-2
CASSQDRVHEQYF,TGTGCCAGCAGCCAGGACAGGGTGCACGAGCAGTACTTC,TRBD1,TRBV11-2,few,13,TRBJ2-7
CASSPPRAGNTEAFF,TGTGCCAGCAGCCCACCCCGGGCAGGGAACACTGAAGCTTTCTTT,.,TRBV7-8,once,15,TRBJ1-1
CSAQGGYEQYF,TGCAGTGCCCAGGGGGGGTACGAGCAGTACTTC,.,TRBV20-1,.,11,TRBJ2-7
CSVEDRTSGYNEQFF,TGCAGCGTTGAAGATAGGACTAGCGGGTACAATGAGCAGTTCTTC,TRBD2,TRBV29-1,.,15,TRBJ2-1
CATGTSGASWTGELFF,TGTGCCACCGGGACTAGCGGCGCCTCTTGGACCGGGGAGCTGTTTTTT,TRBD2,TRBV19,.,16,TRBJ2-2
CSGISSGRRGTDTQYF,TGCAGCGGGATATCTAGCGGGAGACGTGGCACAGATACGCAGTATTTT,TRBD2,TRBV29-1,.,16,TRBJ2-3
CASSPVPRLNTDTQYF,TGTGCCAGCAGCCCTGTCCCCAGGCTGAACACAGATACGCAGTATTTT,.,TRBV7-2,.,16,TRBJ2-3
CASSHTQVTNTEAFF,TGTGCCAGCAGCCACACACAGGTTACCAACACTGAAGCTTTCTTT,.,TRBV14,once,15,TRBJ1-1
CASSEVWVEQFF,TGTGCCAGCAGTGAAGTTTGGGTTGAGCAGTTCTTC,.,TRBV2,.,12,TRBJ2-1
CASSLDGMGSYEQYF,TGCGCCAGCAGCTTGGACGGGATGGGGTCCTACGAGCAGTACTTC,.,TRBV5-1,once,15,TRBJ2-7
CASSLAVTGELFF,TGCGCCAGCAGCTTGGCAGTCACCGGGGAGCTGTTTTTT,.,TRBV5-1,.,13,TRBJ2-2
CASSKGQPALSYTF,TGTGCCAGCAGCAAGGGACAACCCGCGTTGAGCTACACCTTC,.,TRBV6-6,.,14,TRBJ1-2
CASSSLASETQYF,TGCGCCAGCAGCTCACTAGCTTCCGAGACCCAGTACTTC,.,TRBV5-1,.,13,TRBJ2-5
CSASPEETQYF,TGCAGTGCTAGTCCGGAGGAGACCCAGTACTTC,.,TRBV20-1,.,11,TRBJ2-5
CASSYSRGNTGELFF,TGTGCCAGCAGTTACTCACGCGGAAACACCGGGGAGCTGTTTTTT,.,TRBV6-5,.,15,TRBJ2-2
CASSLYPSNEQYF,TGTGCCAGCAGCTTATATCCGAGTAACGAGCAGTACTTC,.,TRBV7-2,few,13,TRBJ2-7
CASSINRGVKETQYF,TGTGCCAGTAGTATTAACAGGGGTGTAAAAGAGACCCAGTACTTC,TRBD1,TRBV19,.,15,TRBJ2-5
CSVRTGEEYGYTF,TGCAGCGTTCGGACAGGGGAAGAGTATGGCTACACCTTC,TRBD1,TRBV29-1,.,13,TRBJ1-2
CASSGGSGTEAFF,TGTGCCAGCAGCGGGGGATCGGGCACTGAAGCTTTCTTT,.,TRBV9,.,13,TRBJ1-1
CASSFPGQRNEKLFF,TGTGCCAGCAGCTTTCCGGGACAGAGGAATGAAAAACTGTTTTTT,TRBD1,TRBV7-9,.,15,TRBJ1-4
CATSRERVNQPQHF,TGTGCCACCAGCAGAGAAAGAGTCAATCAGCCCCAGCATTTT,.,TRBV15,once,14,TRBJ1-5
CASSLRGSGTQYF,TGTGCCAGCAGTTTAAGGGGTTCGGGGACCCAGTACTTC,.,TRBV2,.,13,TRBJ2-5
CASSPRQGTFTEAFF,TGTGCCAGCAGCCCTAGACAGGGTACTTTCACTGAAGCTTTCTTT,TRBD1,TRBV11-3,.,15,TRBJ1-1
CASSGYTF,TGTGCCAGCAGTGGCTACACCTTC,.,TRBV6-1,.,8,TRBJ1-2
CASSHPGPADPLGNTIYF,TGTGCCAGCAGCCACCCCGGCCCGGCAGACCCCCTCGGAAACACCATATATTTT,.,TRBV11-3,.,18,TRBJ1-3
CASSESSGATNEQYF,TGCGCCAGCAGTGAGTCTTCAGGGGCTACGAACGAGCAGTACTTC,.,TRBV10-1,.,15,TRBJ2-7
CASSLTRWETQYF,TGTGCCAGCAGCCTTACTAGGTGGGAGACCCAGTACTTC,.,TRBV7-3,.,13,TRBJ2-5
CASSLALAGGMNEQFF,TGTGCCAGCAGCTTAGCACTAGCGGGAGGAATGAATGAGCAGTTCTTC,TRBD2,TRBV11-3,.,16,TRBJ2-1
CASSLSVRGADGYTF,TGCGCCAGCAGCTTATCCGTGAGGGGGGCAGATGGCTACACCTTC,.,TRBV5-1,.,15,TRBJ1-2
CAWSERGSGNTIYF,TGTGCCTGGAGTGAACGGGGCAGCGGAAACACCATATATTTT,.,TRBV30,.,14,TRBJ1-3
CASSRQWDTLGEQFF,TGCGCCAGCAGCCGCCAATGGGACACCCTCGGTGAGCAGTTCTTC,.,TRBV4-3,.,15,TRBJ2-1
CASSYARGSVYEQYF,TGTGCCAGCAGTTACGCCAGGGGGAGTGTATACGAGCAGTACTTC,TRBD1,TRBV6-5,.,15,TRBJ2-7
CASSSNGREQYF,TGTGCCAGCAGCTCCAACGGCAGGGAGCAGTACTTC,.,TRBV7-8,.,12,TRBJ2-7
CAWKVKETQYF,TGTGCCTGGAAGGTAAAAGAGACCCAGTACTTC,.,TRBV30,.,11,TRBJ2-5
CASSPENEQFF,TGTGCCAGCAGCCCCGAGAATGAGCAGTTCTTC,.,TRBV7-2,few,11,TRBJ2-1
CASSSPPQPTEAFF,TGTGCCAGCAGCTCCCCCCCGCAGCCTACTGAAGCTTTCTTT,.,TRBV6-6,.,14,TRBJ1-1